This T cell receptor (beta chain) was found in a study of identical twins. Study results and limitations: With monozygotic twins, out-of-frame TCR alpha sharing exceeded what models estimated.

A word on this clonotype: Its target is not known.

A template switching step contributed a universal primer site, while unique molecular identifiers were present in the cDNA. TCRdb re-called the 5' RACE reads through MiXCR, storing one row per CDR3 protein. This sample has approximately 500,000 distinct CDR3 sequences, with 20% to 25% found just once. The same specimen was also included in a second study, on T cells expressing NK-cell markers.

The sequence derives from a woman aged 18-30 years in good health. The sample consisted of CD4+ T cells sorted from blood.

The CDR3 here is CSAIRGAPRTDTQYF. CDR3 DNA sequence: TGCAGTGCTATTAGGGGAGCGCCTCGGACGGATACGCAGTATTTT. The gene calls are TRBV20-1 and TRBJ2-3; D might be TRBD1 or TRBD2, each matching 5 bases. The V gene's germline CDR1 is DFQATT and CDR2 SNEGSKA (reference sequence). The CDR3 length is 15 residues. Between the trimmed V and J ends, which lost 4 bases and 6 bases, there was a span of 20 bases.